This paragraph reports one T cell receptor (beta chain). These data belong to a study of technical replicates of blood from a few donors. The germline V gene has CDR1 SGHDN and CDR2 FVKESK. The CDR3 spans 12 residues. Trimming removed 1 base from V and 3 bases from J, with 2 bases in between. Sequencing used immunoSEQ multiplex PCR; TCRdb keeps in-frame clones, though not all of them. This table holds about 88,000 clones, about 90% found once. The TCR sequence derives from a human donor in good health. The rearrangement uses TRBV14 and TRBJ2-3, with D uncertain. Material for sequencing was T cells isolated from PBMCs. CDR3 nucleotides: TGTGCCAGCAGCCAAGTAACAGATACGCAGTATTTT. It specifies CASSQVTDTQYF.